This T cell receptor (beta chain) emerged from a study of T cell repertoires in cytomegalovirus infection. Study-level background: Indications of both CMV infection and matching HLA type were provided by public TCR beta signatures. General study findings and limits: Summed frequency of public TCR beta families distinguished CMV carriers with the relevant HLA.

TCRdb analysed the reads with MiXCR anew, one entry per CDR3 protein. Here the sample spans 480,000 or so distinct CDR3 sequences, roughly 10% being singletons. This clonotype was picked up a small number of times. Its antigen is not identified. Germline assignment: CDR1 LGHDT and CDR2 YNNKEL (reference sequence). Between the trimmed V and J ends, which lost 0 bases and 12 bases, there was a span of 15 bases. CDR3 length: 14 residues. The clonotype comes from a human donor in good health (CMV status not recorded). Some clones in this sample may be carry-over from other donors' samples. The rearrangement joins TRBV3-1 to TRBJ2-1; D remains unclear. The sequencing sample was made of PBMCs. The CDR3 region is CASSQDSIVRAQFF. Written as DNA, the CDR3 is TGTGCCAGCAGCCAAGATTCGATCGTGAGAGCGCAGTTCTTC.